This TCR beta chain is drawn from a study of cytomegalovirus exposure and HLA in healthy donors. Overall study results and limits: Reported performance of the classifier showed diagnosis of cytomegalovirus status with high specificity and sensitivity. There were a few CMV-associated chains whose specificity for CMV antigens was confirmed in vitro. Cytomegalovirus association was listed for about 180 TCR beta chains.

In its sample, this clone was seen once. Its antigen is still unknown. The CDR3 has 13 residues. Germline V gene lookup returns CDR1 MNHEY and CDR2 SMNVEV (reference sequence). Trimming stripped 3 bases from V and 8 bases from J, with 13 bases between. Clones were sequenced by immunoSEQ multiplex PCR, and TCRdb holds only the in-frame ones, with some missing. The sample holds some 120,000 clones, roughly nine tenths seen once. These donors were members of the roughly 130-subject validation cohort, a group separate from the approximately 680-subject first cohort. The source is a young woman in good health and CMV-seronegative. The gene calls are TRBV27 and TRBJ1-1; no clear D gene. Sequencing input: PBMCs. CDR3 loop: CASSLEGGTEAFF. The CDR3 DNA reads as TGTGCCAGCAGTTTGGAAGGCGGCACGGAAGCTTTCTTT.